This T cell receptor beta chain was sequenced for a study of T-cell reconstitution after alpha-beta-depleted transplantation in children. General observations from the study: The origin of alpha-beta T cells about two months after transplant was reportedly several hundred expanded graft clones. Fresh T-cell production supplied most of the T-cell counts and diversity seen one year after transplant. There were some patients whose high TCRbeta diversity at day 60 came from surviving recipient T cells and thymic progenitors.

Trimming at V came to 6 bases and at J to 7 bases, leaving 12 bases not matched to a gene. Germline lookup yields CDR1 ENHRY and CDR2 SYGVKD. This CDR3 spans 14 amino acids. It was with unique molecular identifiers that the TCRbeta library was prepared. TCRdb analysed the PCR reads with MiXCR anew, one entry per CDR3 protein. The repertoire holds about 980,000 distinct CDR3 sequences, with about 26% as singletons. On this clonotype itself: Its target is not known.

The TCR was taken from a boy in the first two years of life who had a stem cell transplant for SCID, so the T cells may come from the graft donor. Sequenced here: PBMCs, mostly from graft donor cells, sampled 360 days after TCRalphabeta/CD19-depleted stem cell transplant. The genes are TRBV10-3 and TRBJ2-7; 7 bases are a match to TRBD1. The CDR3 spells CAISLDRVVGEQYF. For the CDR3, the DNA is TGTGCCATCAGCCTCGACAGGGTCGTAGGTGAGCAGTACTTC.